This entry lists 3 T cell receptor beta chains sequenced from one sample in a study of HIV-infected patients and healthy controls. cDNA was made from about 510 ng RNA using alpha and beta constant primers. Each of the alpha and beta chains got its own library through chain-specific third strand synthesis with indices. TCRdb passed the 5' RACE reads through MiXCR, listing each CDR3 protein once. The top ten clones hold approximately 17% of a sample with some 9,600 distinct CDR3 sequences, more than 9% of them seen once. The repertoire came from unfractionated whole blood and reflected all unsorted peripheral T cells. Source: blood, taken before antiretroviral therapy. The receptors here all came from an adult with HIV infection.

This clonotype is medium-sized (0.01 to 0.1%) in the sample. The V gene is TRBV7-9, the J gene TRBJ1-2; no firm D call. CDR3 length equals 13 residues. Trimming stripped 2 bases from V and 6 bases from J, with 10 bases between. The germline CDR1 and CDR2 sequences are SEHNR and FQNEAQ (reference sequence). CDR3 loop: CASSLSDYHGYTF. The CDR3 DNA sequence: TGTGCCAGCAGCTTAAGCGATTACCATGGCTACACCTTC.

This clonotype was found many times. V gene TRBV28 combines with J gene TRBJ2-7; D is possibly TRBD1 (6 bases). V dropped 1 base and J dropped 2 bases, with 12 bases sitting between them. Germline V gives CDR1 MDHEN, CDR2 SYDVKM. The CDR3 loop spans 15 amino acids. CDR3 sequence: CASSLSAGAAYEQYF. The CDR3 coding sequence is TGTGCCAGCAGTTTATCTGCAGGGGCCGCCTACGAGCAGTACTTC.

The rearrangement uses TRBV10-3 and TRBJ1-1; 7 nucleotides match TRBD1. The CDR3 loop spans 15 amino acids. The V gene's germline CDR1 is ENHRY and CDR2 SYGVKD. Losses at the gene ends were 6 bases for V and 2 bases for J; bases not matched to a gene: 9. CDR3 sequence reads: CAIRTGDGLNTEAFF. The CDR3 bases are TGTGCCATCAGAACAGGGGATGGACTCAACACTGAAGCTTTCTTT.